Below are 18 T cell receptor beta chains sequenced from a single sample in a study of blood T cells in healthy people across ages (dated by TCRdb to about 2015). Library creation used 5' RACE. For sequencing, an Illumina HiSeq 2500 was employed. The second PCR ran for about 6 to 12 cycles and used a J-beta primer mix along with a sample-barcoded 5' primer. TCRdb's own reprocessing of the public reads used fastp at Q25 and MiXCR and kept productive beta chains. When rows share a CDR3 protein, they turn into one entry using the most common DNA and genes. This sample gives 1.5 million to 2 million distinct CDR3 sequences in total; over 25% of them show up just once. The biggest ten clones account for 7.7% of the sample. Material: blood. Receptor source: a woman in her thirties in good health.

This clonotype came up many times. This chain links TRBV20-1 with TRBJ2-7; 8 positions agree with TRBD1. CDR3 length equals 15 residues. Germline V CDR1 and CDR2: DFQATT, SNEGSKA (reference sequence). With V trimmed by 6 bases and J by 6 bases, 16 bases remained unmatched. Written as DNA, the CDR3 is TGCAGTGCCTCCCGCTCTTACACAGGGGGGAGCGAGCAGTACTTC. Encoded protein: CSASRSYTGGSEQYF.

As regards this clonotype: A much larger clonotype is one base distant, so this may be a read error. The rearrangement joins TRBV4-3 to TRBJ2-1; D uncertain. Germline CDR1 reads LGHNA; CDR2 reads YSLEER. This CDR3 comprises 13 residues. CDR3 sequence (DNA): TGCGTCAGCAGCCGGGCAATGAAAAATGAGCAGTTCTTC. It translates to CVSSRAMKNEQFF.

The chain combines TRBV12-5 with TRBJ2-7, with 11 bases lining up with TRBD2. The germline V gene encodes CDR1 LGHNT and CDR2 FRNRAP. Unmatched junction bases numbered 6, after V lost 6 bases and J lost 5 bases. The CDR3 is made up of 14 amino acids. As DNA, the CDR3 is TGTGCTAGTGGACCGGGACTAGCGGTCCACGAGCAGTACTTC. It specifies CASGPGLAVHEQYF.

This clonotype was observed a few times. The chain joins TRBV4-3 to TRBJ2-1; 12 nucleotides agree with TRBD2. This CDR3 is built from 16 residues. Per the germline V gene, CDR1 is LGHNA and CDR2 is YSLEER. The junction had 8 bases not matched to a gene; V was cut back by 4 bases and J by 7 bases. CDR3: CASSPGQTSGSNEQFF. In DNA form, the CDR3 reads TGCGCCAGCAGCCCCGGCCAGACTAGCGGGAGTAATGAGCAGTTCTTC.

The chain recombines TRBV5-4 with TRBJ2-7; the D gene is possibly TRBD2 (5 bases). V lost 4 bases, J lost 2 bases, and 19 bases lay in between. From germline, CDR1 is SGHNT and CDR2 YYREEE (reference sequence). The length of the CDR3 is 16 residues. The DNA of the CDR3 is TGTGCCAGCAGCCCTAAACTGGCGACCGGGACCTACGAGCAGTACTTC. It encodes CASSPKLATGTYEQYF.

CDR3 bases: TGCAGTGCGTACCGGACAGGCTACAATGAGCAGTTCTTC. Translation: CSAYRTGYNEQFF. The genes are TRBV20-1 and TRBJ2-1, with TRBD1 matching over 7 bases. The CDR3 has 13 residues. V shed 6 bases and J 3 bases; nucleotides not matched to a gene: 5. Germline CDR1 and CDR2: DFQATT and SNEGSKA (reference sequence).

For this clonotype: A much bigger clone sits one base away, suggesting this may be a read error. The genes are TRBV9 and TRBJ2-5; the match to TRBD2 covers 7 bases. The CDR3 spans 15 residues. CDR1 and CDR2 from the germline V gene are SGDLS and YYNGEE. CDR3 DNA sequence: TGTGTCAGCAGCGTAGCCGGCGGGAGCGGGGAGACCCAGTACTTC. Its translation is CVSSVAGGSGETQYF.

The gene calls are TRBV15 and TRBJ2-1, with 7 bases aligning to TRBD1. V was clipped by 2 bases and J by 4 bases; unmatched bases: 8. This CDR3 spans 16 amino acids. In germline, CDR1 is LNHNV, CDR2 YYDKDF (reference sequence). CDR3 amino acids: CATSRYQTGRYNEQFF. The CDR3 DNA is TGTGCCACCAGCAGATACCAGACAGGGAGATACAATGAGCAGTTCTTC.

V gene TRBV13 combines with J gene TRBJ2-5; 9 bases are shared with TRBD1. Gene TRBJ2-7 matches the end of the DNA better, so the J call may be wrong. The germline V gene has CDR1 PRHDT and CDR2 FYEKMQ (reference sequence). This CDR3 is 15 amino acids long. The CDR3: CASSGGDRAGYEQYF. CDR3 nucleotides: TGTGCCAGCAGCGGGGGGGACAGGGCAGGGTACGAGCAGTACTTC.

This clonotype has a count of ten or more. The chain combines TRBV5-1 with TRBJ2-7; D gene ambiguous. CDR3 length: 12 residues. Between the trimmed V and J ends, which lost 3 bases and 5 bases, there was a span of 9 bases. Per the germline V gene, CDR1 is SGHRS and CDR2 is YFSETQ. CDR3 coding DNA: TGCGCCAGCAGCTCGAATAAGGACGAGCAGTACTTC. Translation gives CASSSNKDEQYF.

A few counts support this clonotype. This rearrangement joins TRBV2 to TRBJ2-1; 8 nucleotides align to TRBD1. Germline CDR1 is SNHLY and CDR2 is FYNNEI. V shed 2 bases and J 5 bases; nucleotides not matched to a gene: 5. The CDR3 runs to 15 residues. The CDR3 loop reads CASSEQGANDNEQFF. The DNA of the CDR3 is TGTGCCAGCAGTGAACAGGGGGCGAATGACAATGAGCAGTTCTTC.

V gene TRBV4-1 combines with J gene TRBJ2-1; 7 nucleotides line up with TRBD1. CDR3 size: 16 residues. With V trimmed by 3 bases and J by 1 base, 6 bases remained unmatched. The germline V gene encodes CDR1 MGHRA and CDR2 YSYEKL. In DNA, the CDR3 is TGCGCCAGCAGCCAGGTTCCGGACAGGTCCTACAATGAGCAGTTCTTC. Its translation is CASSQVPDRSYNEQFF.

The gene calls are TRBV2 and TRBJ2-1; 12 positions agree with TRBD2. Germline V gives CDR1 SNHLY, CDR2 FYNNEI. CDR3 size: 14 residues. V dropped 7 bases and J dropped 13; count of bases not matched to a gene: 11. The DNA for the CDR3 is TGTGCCAGCAAACGGACTAGCGGGATGGAGACCCAGTTCTTC. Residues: CASKRTSGMETQFF.

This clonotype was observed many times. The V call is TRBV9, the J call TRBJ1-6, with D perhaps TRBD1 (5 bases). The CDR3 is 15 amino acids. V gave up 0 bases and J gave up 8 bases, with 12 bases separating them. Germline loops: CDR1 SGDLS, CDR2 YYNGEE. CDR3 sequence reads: CASSVVGRADSPLHF. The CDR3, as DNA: TGTGCCAGCAGCGTAGTTGGCAGGGCGGATTCACCCCTCCACTTT.

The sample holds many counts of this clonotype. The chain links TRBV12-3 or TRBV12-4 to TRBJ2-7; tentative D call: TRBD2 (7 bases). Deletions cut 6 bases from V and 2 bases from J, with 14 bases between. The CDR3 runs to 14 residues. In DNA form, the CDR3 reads TGTGCCAGCAGCGTCGGGGGGCGAGCCTACGAGCAGTACTTC. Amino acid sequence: CASSVGGRAYEQYF.

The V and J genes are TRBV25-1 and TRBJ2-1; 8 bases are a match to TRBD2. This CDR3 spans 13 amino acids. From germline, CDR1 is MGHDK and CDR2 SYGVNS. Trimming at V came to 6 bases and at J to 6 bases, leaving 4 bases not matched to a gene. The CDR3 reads CASRTAGVNEQFF. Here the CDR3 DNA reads TGTGCCAGCAGGACAGCGGGAGTCAATGAGCAGTTCTTC. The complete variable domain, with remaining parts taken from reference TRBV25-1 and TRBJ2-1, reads EADIYQTPRYLVIGTGKKITLECSQTMGHDKMYWYQQDPGMELHLIHYSYGVNSTEKGDLSSESTVSRIRTEHFPLTLESARPSHTSQYLCASRTAGVNEQFFGPGTRLTVL.

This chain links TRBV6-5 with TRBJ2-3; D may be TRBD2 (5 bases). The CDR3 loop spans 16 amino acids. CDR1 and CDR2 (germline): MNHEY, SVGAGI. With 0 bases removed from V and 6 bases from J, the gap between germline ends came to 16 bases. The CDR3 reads CASSYSVASTSDTQYF. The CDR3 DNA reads TGTGCCAGCAGTTACTCGGTGGCTAGCACCTCTGATACGCAGTATTTT.

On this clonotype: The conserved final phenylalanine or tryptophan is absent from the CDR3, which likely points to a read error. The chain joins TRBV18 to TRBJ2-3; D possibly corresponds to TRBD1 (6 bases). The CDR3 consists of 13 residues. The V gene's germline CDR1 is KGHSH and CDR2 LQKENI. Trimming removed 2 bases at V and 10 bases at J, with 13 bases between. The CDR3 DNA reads TGTGCCAGCTCACCAGGGGACACCCGTCCGCAGTATTTA. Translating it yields CASSPGDTRPQYL.